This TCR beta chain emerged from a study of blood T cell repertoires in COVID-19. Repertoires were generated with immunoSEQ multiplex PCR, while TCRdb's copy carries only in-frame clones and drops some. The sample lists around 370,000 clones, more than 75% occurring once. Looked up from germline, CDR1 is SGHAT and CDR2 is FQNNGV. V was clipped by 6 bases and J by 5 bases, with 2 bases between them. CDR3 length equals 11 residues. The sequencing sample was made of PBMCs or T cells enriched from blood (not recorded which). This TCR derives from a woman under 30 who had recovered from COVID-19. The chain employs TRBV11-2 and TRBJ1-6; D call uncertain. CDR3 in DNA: TGTGCCAGCAGTAATAATTCACCCCTCCACTTT. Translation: CASSNNSPLHF. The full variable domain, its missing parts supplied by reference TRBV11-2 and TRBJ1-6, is EAGVAQSPRYKIIEKRQSVAFWCNPISGHATLYWYQQILGQGPKLLIQFQNNGVVDDSQLPKDRFSAERLKGVDSTLKIQPAKLEDSAVYLCASSNNSPLHFGNGTRLTVT.